These 5 T cell receptor beta chains share one sample of origin, sequenced in a study of graft-versus-host responses after intestinal transplantation (dated by TCRdb to the early 2020s). Library method: the immunoSEQ multiplex PCR assay. What TCRdb holds here is the immuneACCESS table cut down to in-frame rearrangements. Part of the clones is not present; checked against another copy, under half of the missing clones reflect an unresolved V gene, and the others are unexplained. Here the sample has 15,000 to 20,000 clones; approximately 70% occur a single time. Jointly, the top ten make up roughly 8% of the sample. Intraepithelial and lamina propria lymphocytes were isolated from graft specimens using dithiothreitol, EDTA incubations and collagenase D digestion. This material consisted of ileum tissue, taken around 20 days after intestinal transplant. These receptors were obtained from a human patient who received an intestinal transplant, so some T cells may come from the graft donor.

The J gene is TRBJ2-7, the V gene TRBV19, with 7 bases lining up with TRBD1. Trimming removed 5 bases from V and 5 bases from J; junction bases left unmatched: 6. CDR3 length: 13 amino acids. In germline, CDR1 is LNHDA, CDR2 SQIVND (reference sequence). CDR3 sequence reads: CASSPLQGNEQYF. The CDR3 DNA sequence: TGTGCCAGTAGTCCGTTACAGGGGAACGAGCAGTACTTC. Complete variable domain (other parts from reference TRBV19 and TRBJ2-7): DGGITQSPKYLFRKEGQNVTLSCEQNLNHDAMYWYRQDPGQGLRLIYYSQIVNDFQKGDIAEGYSVSREKKESFPLTVTSAQKNPTAFYLCASSPLQGNEQYFGPGTRLTVT.

This clone was recorded only once. The rearrangement uses TRBV6-1 and TRBJ2-2; 8 nucleotides line up with TRBD1. This CDR3 is built from 18 residues. Germline V gene data show CDR1 as MNHNS and CDR2 as SASEGT. With 4 bases clipped from V and 1 base from J, the junction kept 11 bases outside the gene matches. The CDR3: CASSGWTGLLLNTGELFF. The CDR3 DNA reads TGTGCCAGCAGTGGGTGGACAGGGCTCCTTCTGAACACCGGGGAGCTGTTTTTT.

The chain combines TRBV19 with TRBJ2-6; a weak D match, TRBD1 (6 bases). V was pared by 5 bases and J by 6 bases, with 23 bases between. This CDR3 region has 18 residues. Germline V gene lookup returns CDR1 LNHDA and CDR2 SQIVND (reference sequence). CDR3 sequence reads: CASSRRGTNHKAANVLTF. The DNA for the CDR3 is TGTGCCAGTAGTCGTAGGGGGACAAATCACAAAGCGGCCAACGTCCTGACTTTC.

The CDR3 coding sequence is TGTGCCAGCAGCCTAAGCTTCGCGACCTACAATGAGCAGTTCTTC. It specifies CASSLSFATYNEQFF. The chain combines TRBV7-8 with TRBJ2-1; D is unclear. The CDR3 consists of 15 residues. The germline V gene has CDR1 SGHVS and CDR2 FQNEAQ. The ends were cut back, 5 bases at V and 2 bases at J, with 13 bases in the middle.

The chain carries TRBV9 and TRBJ2-7; 9 bases match TRBD2. The trim removed 3 bases at V and 7 bases at J, leaving 11 bases unmatched. CDR3 size: 15 residues. Looked up from germline, CDR1 is SGDLS and CDR2 is YYNGEE. The CDR3 DNA sequence: TGTGCCAGCAGCGCCGACGGACTAGCGTGGGGGGAGCAGTACTTC. This gives the protein CASSADGLAWGEQYF.